This T cell receptor beta chain was recovered during a study of cytomegalovirus exposure and HLA in healthy donors (dated by TCRdb to about 2017). Some background on the complete study: An earlier analysis of about 530 of the donors reported about 260 Gb of sequence data and about 120 million unique TCR beta sequences obtained from around 180 million T cells. Among 300 to 450 genotyped donors of the cohort, an average of approximately 240,000 unique TCR beta nucleotide sequences were sequenced per donor, 15% to 20% of them non-productive. HLA typing included class I and class II loci at four-digit resolution. The number of donors typed differed by locus, with 629-630 for A, B, C, DRB1 and DQB1, more than 500 for DQA1, approximately 580 for DPA1, and some 440 for DPB1. In an earlier analysis of roughly 600 of the donors, high-throughput TCR beta sequencing was used to judge whether each TCR beta V gene segment behaved as functional or pseudogenic. Of the roughly 400 genotyped donors, approximately 83% fell in the genetic ancestry cluster associated with self-reported Caucasian donors. The study profiled the T cell repertoires of under 700 subjects by immunosequencing and related them to cytomegalovirus serostatus. High-throughput TCR immunosequencing, statistical association of individual TCRs with disease status, and machine learning were combined to predict cytomegalovirus infection status. In a later genetic analysis, genome-wide SNP genotypes for about three fifths of the roughly 670 donors were used, and that subset was treated as a discovery cohort. An early release covering 550 to 650 HLA-typed donors comprised about 300 gigabases of sequencing data and 85 million to 100 million unique TCR sequences. Alongside the repertoire data, information on donor age, sex, ethnicity and CMV serostatus was compiled. Roughly five DR-DQ haplotypes were handled as single units for association and clustering, since linkage in the cohort was strong. Rather than drawing on any new phenotypic data, the later analysis identified candidate immune exposures from TCR beta sequences and the way those sequences occurred across donors. Every repertoire in the discovery cohort had been generated on one and the same sequencing platform. The study was designed to test whether signatures of past pathogen exposure could be identified by cataloging public T cell receptors. Along with the approximately 620-subject first cohort, a separate validation cohort of approximately 110 different subjects was used. A later analysis re-analyzed previously published TCR beta repertoires from several hundred donors and added high-resolution HLA genotyping to study TCR occurrence patterns.

The library was prepared using the immunoSEQ multiplex PCR assay. For the multiplex PCR, a mixture combining 60 forward primers for TCR Vbeta segments and 13 reverse primers for TCR Jbeta segments was used. Amplification of the CDR3 region of rearranged TCR beta genes was performed with a multiplex PCR assay on genomic DNA. The Illumina HiSeq System was used to sequence the amplified TCR beta libraries as 87-base-pair reads. Per the source publication's procedure: A later analysis tallied about 77 million unique TCR beta chains across the approximately 670 repertoires, and around 9.9 million of those chains were shared by two or more donors. A nearest-neighbor algorithm error-corrected the raw reads and collapsed the reads into unique sequences, merging closely related sequences to remove PCR and sequencing errors. V, D and J gene segments were assigned by aligning CDR3 sequences to IMGT reference sequences. For a sequence to be retained, a match of at least six nucleotides to both a V gene segment and a J gene segment was required. A rearrangement counted as productive if the CDR3 had no stop codons and remained in frame with V and J, and every other rearrangement counted as non-productive. Following IMGT convention, CDR3 was defined as the stretch from the second conserved V-encoded cysteine to the conserved J-encoded phenylalanine. In an earlier analysis of roughly 610 of the donors, sequences lacking an unambiguous match to a single V gene segment were excluded. In an earlier analysis of approximately 590 of the donors, V segments were called functional above 56.7% productive rearrangements and were called segregating when the between-donor standard deviation exceeded 5%. To diagnose cytomegalovirus status from the catalog of TCR beta chain sequences, a statistical classification framework was built. A later analysis assigned V and J genes by comparing TCR nucleotide sequences with IMGT/GENE-DB human TR gene sequences. Using the TCRdist pipeline, a later analysis assigned CDR3 sequences along with most-parsimonious VDJ recombination scenarios. In a later analysis, each TCR beta chain was defined by its CDR3 amino acid sequence together with its V-gene family, and reads lacking a unique V-gene family were excluded. To address suspected cross-contamination and a sequencing artifact, a later analysis removed around 590 highly shared, low-generation-probability nucleotide sequences. In a later analysis, a clonal expansion index for each public chain was calculated from normalized within-repertoire ranks of inferred template counts. In a later analysis, generation probabilities were computed using a VDJ recombination model fitted to out-of-frame rearrangements, and the results were checked against IGoR. In a later analysis, hypergeometric tests were used to score TCR-TCR, TCR-HLA and TCR-CMV co-occurrence, with a repertoire-size bias correction applied to TCR pairs. In a later analysis, false discovery rates were estimated by permuting HLA or CMV assignments 20 times. In a later analysis, co-occurring TCRs were grouped using DBSCAN, with TCRdist sequence similarity added in when clustering inside HLA-allele-positive subsets. Repertoires with fewer than 30,000 or more than 120,000 public chains were left out of co-occurrence clustering, as were five repertoires with anomalous nucleotide sharing. In its TCRdb copy, this immuneACCESS table keeps in-frame sequences only and misses some clones. Where compared with another copy, unresolved V genes explain less than half of these, and the others have no known cause. The V and J calls and clone size are taken from that table; D and trimming were inferred from the DNA. Across this sample there are around 67,000 clones, with 75% to 90% seen only once. Of the sample, 12% falls within the top ten clones.

At the junction V is shortened by 3 bases and J by 4 bases, with 15 bases in between. There are 14 amino acids in the CDR3, from cysteine to phenylalanine inclusive. CDR3 DNA is the only sequence kept; it has 42 bases, read in frame from the first base. CDR1 and CDR2 are read off the germline V gene (reference sequence) as GTSNPN and SVGIG. In total, approximately 700 healthy bone marrow donors made up the cohort. All cohort members were sampled while nominally healthy, although unrecorded immune exposures were likely present. The donor tested CMV seropositive and was one of the 289 seropositive cohort members. A peripheral blood sample was collected from each donor, and TCR beta sequencing was performed on peripheral blood mononuclear cells. The Qiagen DNeasy Blood Extraction Kit was used to extract genomic DNA from the blood cell samples. Comment on this clone: The antigen it recognizes is unknown. Base qualities are missing; no much larger clone stands one base away.

Paper-wide results and their limitations: The study listed 150 to 200 TCR beta chains as associated with cytomegalovirus. Most CMV-associated TCR beta chains appeared to be HLA-restricted in a later analysis, and the HLA associations seemed to be driven largely by CMV exposure. Around 16 rarely observed V segments, including chromosome 9 orphons, were excluded from the earlier analysis of just under 600 of the donors because counts were too low. Linkage disequilibrium might explain the correlated functional status among segregating V segments, but an unknown experimental factor could not be excluded. The authors suggested that the approach could potentially be extended to other disease states and immunological phenotypes. The only immune exposure information available for the cohort was CMV serostatus. A group of highly shared sequence variants was considered likely to be a technical artifact of the sequencing pipeline. Assigning TCR associations to individual alleles was difficult when HLA alleles, especially DR and DQ, strongly co-occurred. The 87-base-pair reads could not distinguish some IMGT-functional V segments, including TRBV6-2 and TRBV6-3, so those segments were excluded. The cohort was sequenced for TCR beta chains only, and without alpha or paired-chain data the features that could be detected were limited. Several of the top co-occurrence clusters appeared to be linked to parvovirus B19, influenza, CMV and Epstein-Barr virus, according to a later analysis. In both the original and validation cohorts, the classifier was reported to diagnose cytomegalovirus status with high specificity and sensitivity. In a later analysis, the rate of TCR association differed among HLA loci, with DRB1 alleles having the most associated TCRs and HLA-C alleles having the fewest. Three of the identified cytomegalovirus-associated TCR beta chains were confirmed in vitro to be specific for cytomegalovirus antigens. Broadly in line with IMGT annotations, most TCR beta V segments showed up in productive rearrangements about 87% or about 30% of the time in an earlier analysis of around 550 of the donors. While some public TCRs were present in many individuals, most TCR sequences turned up only very rarely across donors. According to a later genetic analysis, donors in an Asian-associated ancestry cluster had fewer N-insertions in productive TCRs than the approximately 650-donor mean. In a later analysis, HLA-associated TCR beta chains were found to be more clonally expanded and to have lower generation probabilities than equally common non-associated chains. The presence/absence analyses assumed that sequencing depth was roughly uniform across donors, and that assumption may not be true. A further reported finding was that TCR beta sequences accurately predicted the HLA-A and HLA-B alleles for most subjects in the first cohort. V-gene and J-gene trimming of TCR beta chains was associated with a missense DCLRE1C variant in a later genetic analysis, and the association was replicated in an independent cohort. A later analysis associated 16,951 TCR beta sequences with specific HLA alleles at a false discovery rate of 0.05. Because HLA typing was missing for some donors at each locus, association tests included only the typed subset.

The rearranged segments are TRBV30 and TRBJ1-2, with no confidently assigned D gene. The sequence was collected from a woman in her 30s in good health and CMV-seropositive. The sequencing input was PBMCs. The DNA sequence is given as TGTGCCTGGAGATTTGCGGGGATTCCCTATGGCTACACCTTC. It specifies CAWRFAGIPYGYTF.